Below, 9 T cell receptor beta chains from the same sample are listed, as sequenced in a study of CD8+CD57+ T cells in acquired aplastic anemia. Profiling of TCR beta VDJ combinations and CDR3 sequences used genomic DNA as template. MiXCR, run by TCRdb on the reads, gives a single entry per CDR3 protein. The sample has 250,000 to 350,000 distinct CDR3 sequences; 45% to 65% are singletons. Sequenced sample: sorted CD4+, CD8+, or CD8+CD57+ T cells (not recorded which) from PBMCs. The receptors come from a human donor with severe aplastic anemia or a healthy control (not recorded which).

Comments on this clonotype: Here the CDR3 omits its conserved ending phenylalanine or tryptophan, so a read error is the likely source. The gene calls are TRBV20-1 and TRBJ2-1, with D hard to call. Germline loops: CDR1 DFQATT, CDR2 SNEGSKA (reference sequence). The CDR3 spans 14 residues. The V end was cut by 3 bases, the J end by 0 bases, with 9 bases between. CDR3 nucleotide sequence: TGCAGTGCTAGCGGAACACTCTCCTACAATGAGCAGTTCATC. This translates into CSASGTLSYNEQFI.

This clonotype was detected many times. The CDR3 DNA is TGTGCCAGTAGTATTTCCCGGGACAGGCAAAAACTGTTTTTT. Its protein is CASSISRDRQKLFF. The chain employs TRBV19 and TRBJ1-4, with 8 bases that match TRBD1. With V trimmed by 3 bases and J by 9 bases, 6 bases remained unmatched. The CDR3 runs to 14 residues. Germline CDR1 and CDR2: LNHDA and SQIVND (reference sequence). Complete variable domain (other parts from reference TRBV19 and TRBJ1-4): DGGITQSPKYLFRKEGQNVTLSCEQNLNHDAMYWYRQDPGQGLRLIYYSQIVNDFQKGDIAEGYSVSREKKESFPLTVTSAQKNPTAFYLCASSISRDRQKLFFGSGTQLSVL.

The chain employs TRBV20-1 and TRBJ1-6; D call uncertain. V shed 0 bases and J shed 11 bases, with 14 bases lying between them. This CDR3 is built from 14 residues. Germline V gene lookup returns CDR1 DFQATT and CDR2 SNEGSKA (reference sequence). In nucleotides, the CDR3 is TGCAGTGCTAGAGAAGGACGATTATCCGCACCCCTCCACTTT. Residues: CSAREGRLSAPLHF.

The DNA of the CDR3 is TGCGCCAGCAGCTCGGACCTTAACTATGGCTACACCTTC. Its translation: CASSSDLNYGYTF. The J gene is TRBJ1-2, the V gene TRBV5-1; D not resolved. V lost 3 bases and J 1 base, leaving 7 bases between the germline ends. Germline lookup yields CDR1 SGHRS and CDR2 YFSETQ. This CDR3 is 13 amino acids long.

V gene TRBV5-6 combines with J gene TRBJ2-5; D perhaps matches TRBD2 (6 bases). The V end was cut by 4 bases, the J end by 1 base, with 14 bases between. The CDR3 contains 15 residues. Germline CDR1 SGHDT, CDR2 YYEEEE. CDR3 bases: TGTGCCAGCAGCCCGACCGGGAGCCTCCAAGAGACCCAGTACTTC. The encoded protein is CASSPTGSLQETQYF.

This clonotype was observed many times. This chain links TRBV11-2 with TRBJ2-3; 7 nucleotides match TRBD2. Per germline, CDR1 SGHAT and CDR2 FQNNGV. This CDR3 has 16 amino acids. The ends lost 5 bases at V and 5 bases at J; junction bases unmatched: 13. Here the CDR3 reads CASSRPLGGMEDTQYF. The CDR3 nucleotides read TGTGCCAGCAGCCGCCCCCTGGGGGGGATGGAAGATACGCAGTATTTT.

This clonotype was detected a few times. The chain combines TRBV15 with TRBJ2-7; D remains ambiguous. V lost 1 base to trimming and J lost 0 bases, with 7 bases between them. Germline V gene data show CDR1 as LNHNV and CDR2 as YYDKDF (reference sequence). The CDR3 extends over 14 amino acids. The CDR3 loop is CATSRVRHSYEQYF. CDR3 nucleotide sequence: TGTGCCACCAGCAGAGTCCGGCACTCCTACGAGCAGTACTTC.

The rearrangement joins TRBV24-1 to TRBJ1-5, with D maybe TRBD1 (5 bases). The germline V gene has CDR1 KGHDR and CDR2 SFDVKD. CDR3 length: 13 amino acids. V was clipped by 5 bases and J by 2 bases, with 6 bases between them. The CDR3 DNA reads TGTGCCACCAGTGGAGGGGGCAATCAGCCCCAGCATTTT. Translation gives CATSGGGNQPQHF.

In DNA, the CDR3 is TGTGCCAGCAGCGGGACTAGCGGGGTTGAGCAGTTCTTC. This sequence encodes CASSGTSGVEQFF. V and J are TRBV2 and TRBJ2-1; 13 bases fit TRBD2. Germline values: CDR1 SNHLY, CDR2 FYNNEI. CDR3 length: 13 amino acids. V lost 6 bases to trimming and J lost 9 bases; unmatched junction nucleotides: 2.